This TCR beta chain comes out of a study of T cell repertoires in cytomegalovirus infection. At the level of the study: HLA-C-restricted CMV epitopes, recently identified, and well-studied HLA-B-restricted ones were used by the study. Public signatures in TCR beta pointed to CMV infection and matching HLA type.

CDR1 SEHNR and CDR2 FQNEAQ come from the germline V gene (reference sequence). The J segment lost 5 bases and the V segment lost 5 bases, leaving 10 bases of the junction unmatched. This CDR3 region has 17 residues. In regard to this clonotype: Antigen specificity is unknown.

One entry per CDR3 protein, called by TCRdb with MiXCR from the reads. The sample comprises about 27,000 distinct CDR3 sequences, roughly a fifth of which are singletons, and approximately 78% rests with the top ten. Sequenced material: CD8+ T cells from cultured PBMCs, taken from culture after CMV antigen stimulation. This clonotype was obtained from a human donor in good health (CMV status not recorded). Some clones in this sample may be carry-over from other donors' samples. V is TRBV7-9 and J is TRBJ2-3, with 13 bases matching TRBD2. Here the CDR3 DNA reads TGTGCCAGCAGCCCCTGGACTAGCGGGGGCGATAAAGATACGCAGTATTTT. It encodes CASSPWTSGGDKDTQYF.